These T cell receptor beta chains were read from a single sample in a study of blood T cell repertoires in COVID-19. Sequenced by immunoSEQ multiplex PCR; TCRdb stores in-frame clones only, minus some. The sample holds approximately 210,000 clones; 70% to 90% are singletons and the top ten take around 4.8%. The sequenced sample was peripheral blood. These receptors were collected from a woman in her thirties or forties with acute or convalescent COVID-19. Each CDR3 is given without its conserved first and last residue. Fields, in order: V gene, CDR3 length, J gene, clone size, CDR3 protein. Clone size is not always given. Where it is, it says once, few, many or a class for expanded clones.

V: TRBV7-2; length: 13; J: TRBJ1-3; size: NA; CDR3: ASSVQTGPGNTIY
V: TRBV18; length: 14; J: TRBJ1-2; size: NA; CDR3: ASSTGGGGTNYGYT
V: TRBV5-1; length: 12; J: TRBJ2-1; size: NA; CDR3: ASSLIDRKNEQF
V: TRBV21-1; length: 12; J: TRBJ1-2; size: NA; CDR3: ASSLRDRVYGYT
V: TRBV29-1; length: 12; J: TRBJ1-2; size: NA; CDR3: SVESGQGYYGYT
V: TRBV3-1/TRBV3-2; length: 15; J: TRBJ2-1; size: once; CDR3: ASSQYVGGLAGFAEF
V: TRBV4-1; length: 13; J: TRBJ1-1; size: once; CDR3: ASSHLTRGGTEAF
V: TRBV27; length: 14; J: TRBJ1-2; size: NA; CDR3: ASSRQGGRTNYGYT
V: TRBV5-1; length: 13; J: TRBJ2-5; size: NA; CDR3: ASSYGLAGEETQY
V: TRBV30; length: 12; J: TRBJ1-5; size: NA; CDR3: AFTQGASNQPQH
V: TRBV29-1; length: 11; J: TRBJ1-1; size: NA; CDR3: SGGQGPNTEAF
V: TRBV18; length: 14; J: TRBJ2-1; size: NA; CDR3: ASSPGLAGARSEQF
V: TRBV3-1/TRBV3-2; length: 13; J: TRBJ2-5; size: NA; CDR3: ASSLPQAGGETQY
V: TRBV3-1/TRBV3-2; length: 16; J: TRBJ1-4; size: NA; CDR3: ASSRWTGAHATNEKLF
V: TRBV4-1; length: 12; J: TRBJ1-2; size: many; CDR3: ASSQGHTNYGYT
V: TRBV30; length: 11; J: TRBJ2-1; size: NA; CDR3: AWSGGLFNEQF
V: TRBV7-9; length: 13; J: TRBJ1-2; size: NA; CDR3: ASSLEGGTNYGYT
V: TRBV11-2; length: 13; J: TRBJ1-6; size: NA; CDR3: ASSLVGTGYSPLH
V: TRBV5-1; length: 10; J: TRBJ1-1; size: NA; CDR3: ASSSLQGHAF
V: TRBV6-5; length: 11; J: TRBJ1-2; size: NA; CDR3: ASSLQGAYGYT
V: TRBV5-1; length: 13; J: TRBJ1-1; size: NA; CDR3: ASSLGAVSYTEAF
V: TRBV5-1; length: 14; J: TRBJ1-2; size: NA; CDR3: ASSLEGTGNGYGYT
V: TRBV18; length: 11; J: TRBJ2-5; size: NA; CDR3: ASSPVGRETQY